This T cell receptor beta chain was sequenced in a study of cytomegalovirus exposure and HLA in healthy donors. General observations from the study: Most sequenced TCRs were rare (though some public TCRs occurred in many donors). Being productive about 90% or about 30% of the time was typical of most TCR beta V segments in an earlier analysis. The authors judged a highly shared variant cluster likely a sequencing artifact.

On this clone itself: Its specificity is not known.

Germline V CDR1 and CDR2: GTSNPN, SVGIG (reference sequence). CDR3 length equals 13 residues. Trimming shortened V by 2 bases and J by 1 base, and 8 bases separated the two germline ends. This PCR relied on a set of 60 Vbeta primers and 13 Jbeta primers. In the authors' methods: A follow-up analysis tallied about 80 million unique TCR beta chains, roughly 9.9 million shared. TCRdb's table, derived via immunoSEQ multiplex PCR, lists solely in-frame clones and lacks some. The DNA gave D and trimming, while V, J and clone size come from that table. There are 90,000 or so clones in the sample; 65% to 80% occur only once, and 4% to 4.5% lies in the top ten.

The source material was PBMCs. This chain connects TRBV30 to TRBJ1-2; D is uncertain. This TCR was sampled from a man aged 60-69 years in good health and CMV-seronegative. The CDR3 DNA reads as TGTGCCTGGAGTCACAGAATTAACTATGGCTACACCTTC. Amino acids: CAWSHRINYGYTF.